This paragraph reports one TCR beta chain. Here immunoSEQ multiplex PCR was the method, and the copy in TCRdb shows in-frame clones only, minus some. The sample holds around 450,000 clones; about 89% are singletons and the top ten take around 4.5%. Between the trimmed V and J ends, which lost 5 bases and 0 bases, there was a span of 20 bases. The germline V gene has CDR1 SEHNR and CDR2 FQNEAQ (reference sequence). The CDR3 is made up of 18 amino acids. This specimen comes from a study of blood T cell repertoires in COVID-19. This sequence originates from a woman aged 25 to 45 with acute or convalescent COVID-19. The sequenced sample consisted of peripheral blood. The chain recombines TRBV7-9 with TRBJ2-1; tentative D call: TRBD2 (5 bases). The CDR3 is CASSHDLLAGSSYNEQFF. CDR3 bases: TGTGCCAGCAGCCACGACTTGTTGGCTGGGAGCTCCTACAATGAGCAGTTCTTC.